This entry describes one T cell receptor beta chain. Its antigen remains unknown. The CDR3 consists of 11 residues. CDR1 DFQATT and CDR2 SNEGSKA come from the germline V gene (reference sequence). Trimming shortened V by 3 bases and J by 7 bases, and 9 bases separated the two germline ends. cDNA libraries of TCR beta carried unique molecular identifiers. Each sample of roughly 0.95 to 10 million input T cells yielded approximately 500,000 cDNA molecules, so each molecule approximated one T cell. TCRdb independently ran MiXCR on the PCR reads; one entry per CDR3 protein. The sample records more than 450,000 distinct CDR3 sequences, around a third being singletons. The data are from a study of post-analysis software for immune sequencing data. Whole-study results and caveats: About five TRBV segments were more frequent in patients than controls; TRBV5-6, TRBV5-1 and TRBV20-1 belonged to this group. F-measure co-clustering was strong for batch-matched samples.

The source is a girl aged 2-17 years with multiple sclerosis. The chain recombines TRBV20-1 with TRBJ1-2; D gene ambiguous. Sequenced: blood. CDR3: CSASPPGGYTF. The CDR3, as DNA: TGCAGTGCTAGCCCCCCCGGTGGCTACACCTTC.